This T cell receptor beta chain stems from a study of OX40 agonist ivuxolimab in advanced cancers. Study-wide context: Participants could have had prior anti-PD-1, anti-PD-L1 or anti-CTLA-4 therapy, and more than 35% had some. Overall study results and limits: Among some nonresponders, normalized T-cell clonal expansion was also low. CD8+ T cells showed, on average, more clonal expansion than CD4+ cells.

Data came from immunoSEQ multiplex PCR; TCRdb stores just in-frame clones and leaves some out. The sample carries fewer than 95,000 clones, under 95% recorded once. Germline values: CDR1 SEHNR, CDR2 FQNEAQ (reference sequence). The CDR3 is made up of 14 amino acids. V lost 1 base to trimming and J lost 5 bases, with 11 bases between them. With regard to this clone: No antigen is known for it.

Systemic immunosuppression or a history of autoimmune disease excluded patients. The chain links TRBV7-9 to TRBJ2-5, with a possible D match to TRBD2 (5 bases). This receptor was identified in an adult with an advanced solid tumor such as melanoma, head and neck, liver or kidney cancer. The sample in question was CD4+ or CD8+ T cells sorted from blood, obtained in a trial of the OX40 agonist ivuxolimab. CDR3 sequence reads: CASSLGRVGETQYF. The CDR3 DNA follows: TGTGCCAGCAGCTTAGGGCGGGTTGGGGAGACCCAGTACTTC.